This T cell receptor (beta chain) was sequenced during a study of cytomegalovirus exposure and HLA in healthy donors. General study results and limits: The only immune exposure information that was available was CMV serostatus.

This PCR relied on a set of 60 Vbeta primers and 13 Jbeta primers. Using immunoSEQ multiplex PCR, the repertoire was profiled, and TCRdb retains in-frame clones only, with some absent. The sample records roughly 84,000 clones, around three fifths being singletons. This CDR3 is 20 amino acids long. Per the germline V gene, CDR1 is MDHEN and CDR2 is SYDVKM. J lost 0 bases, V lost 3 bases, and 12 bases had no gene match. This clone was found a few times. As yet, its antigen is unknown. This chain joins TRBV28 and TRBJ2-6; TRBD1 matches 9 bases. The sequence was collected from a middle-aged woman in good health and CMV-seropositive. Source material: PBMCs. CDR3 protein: CASSFIAQGAQVSGANVLTF. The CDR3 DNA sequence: TGTGCCAGCAGTTTTATTGCACAGGGGGCGCAGGTCTCTGGGGCCAACGTCCTGACTTTC.